The T cell receptor (beta chain) described here comes from a study of beta chain features in type 1 diabetes. Study-wide context: Examined across all samples were some 99 million sorted cells.

General study points: Naive, central memory and regulatory TCRB repertoires appeared more similar among patients than healthy donors.

Since all of the isolated RNA was reverse transcribed, expressed TCRB transcripts were what got sequenced. Generated by immunoSEQ multiplex PCR, the TCRdb table keeps only in-frame clones and is missing some. The sample carries fewer than 900,000 clones, about a sixth recorded once. With regard to this clone: What it recognizes is unknown.

The CDR3 length is 16 residues. CDR1 MDHEN and CDR2 SYDVKM come from the germline V gene. The V and J ends lost 5 bases and 2 bases respectively, with 15 bases between them. It was one heparinised blood draw, averaging about 116 mL, that each donor gave. Sort purity for all populations was recorded as exceeding 98%. This receptor was identified in a woman aged 18-29 years in good health. The specimen was naive CD4+ T cells from blood. The rearrangement uses TRBV28 and TRBJ2-2, with D unresolved. CDR3 residues: CASSPYLPVNTGELFF. The CDR3 DNA follows: TGTGCCAGCAGTCCCTACCTACCGGTAAACACCGGGGAGCTGTTTTTT.